These T cell receptor beta chains were read from a single sample in a study of blood T cells in healthy people across ages. TCRdb re-analysed the 5' RACE reads in MiXCR, keeping a single row per CDR3 protein. The data contain about 930,000 distinct CDR3 sequences, 25% to 35% of them singletons. These data also formed part of another study, on T cells of mothers and their children.

The source material was blood. The receptors originated from a woman aged 40 to 50 in good health. Each CDR3 is given with its conserved first and last residue. A D gene is named only where the DNA matches it firmly. The size field is filled for only some rows; it gives once, few, many or a size class.

d_gene	abundance	v_gene	j_gene	CDR3nt	CDR3aa
NA	many	TRBV5-1	TRBJ2-1	TGCGCCAGCAGGACCTGGACAGATGTCTACAATGAGCAGTTCTTC	CASRTWTDVYNEQFF
NA	NA	TRBV2	TRBJ2-3	TGTGCCAGCAGTGAATTGGTACGGCACCCAGATACGCAGTATTTT	CASSELVRHPDTQYF
TRBD2	many	TRBV20-1	TRBJ2-3	TGCAGTGCCATAACCGGGACTAGCGGTGGGGATACGCAGTATTTT	CSAITGTSGGDTQYF
TRBD2	many	TRBV5-1	TRBJ2-3	TGCGCCAGCAGCCCTCGGACTAGCGGGGGGGCAACAGATACGCAGTATTTT	CASSPRTSGGATDTQYF
NA	NA	TRBV7-9	TRBJ2-3	TGTGCCAGCAGCAGTCCCGGTCCCGGGGTCCCCATTGGAGATACGCAGTATTTT	CASSSPGPGVPIGDTQYF
NA	few	TRBV11-2	TRBJ2-7	TGTGCCAGCAGCTTACTTAACAATGAGCAGTACTTC	CASSLLNNEQYF
NA	few	TRBV20-1	TRBJ2-1	TGCAGTGCTAGAGGGGTCCCCGGAGACCACAATGAGCAGTTCTTC	CSARGVPGDHNEQFF
TRBD1	few	TRBV7-8	TRBJ1-2	TGTGCCAGCAGCTTAGAACAGGGGACGCCCTATGGCTACACCTTC	CASSLEQGTPYGYTF
TRBD1	many	TRBV4-1	TRBJ2-7	TGCGCCAGCAGCCAGGGGGCACAGGGGCCCTACGAGCAGTACTTC	CASSQGAQGPYEQYF
NA	NA	TRBV3-1	TRBJ1-4	TGTGCCAGCAGGAAGCGACAGCTACCATTTCCTGACGCAACTAATGAAAAACTGTTTTTT	CASRKRQLPFPDATNEKLFF
NA	few	TRBV12-3/TRBV12-4	TRBJ2-1	TGTGCCAGCAGTTTCAGGTCAGGGACTGCGGATGAGCAGTTCTTC	CASSFRSGTADEQFF
NA	many	TRBV29-1	TRBJ2-5	TGCAGCGTTGGCGGTAGGGGGGAGACCCAGTACTTC	CSVGGRGETQYF
NA	many	TRBV11-2	TRBJ2-1	TGTGCCAGCAGACCCCGGGGGTGGAATGAGCAGTTCTTC	CASRPRGWNEQFF
NA	NA	TRBV27	TRBJ1-5	TGTGCCAGCAGTTTGACAGGACAACAGCCCCAGCATTTT	CASSLTGQQPQHF
NA	many	TRBV7-2	TRBJ2-7	TGTGCCAGCAGCTTAGGAAGGGACGAGCAGTACTTC	CASSLGRDEQYF
NA	NA	TRBV20-1	TRBJ1-2	TGCGGTGCTAGGCCAGGGGCGGGGGACTATGGCTACACCTTC	CGARPGAGDYGYTF
TRBD2	NA	TRBV7-2	TRBJ2-2	TGTGCCAGCAGCTTATGGGGGGGGGAAACCGGGGAGCTGTTTTTT	CASSLWGGETGELFF
NA	NA	TRBV30	TRBJ2-3	TGTGCCTGGAGGGGCGGGGTAAGCACAGATACGCAGTATTTT	CAWRGGVSTDTQYF
NA	NA	TRBV10-2	TRBJ1-1	TGCGCCAGCAGTGAGAGGGACACTGAAGCTTTCTTT	CASSERDTEAFF
TRBD1	few	TRBV27	TRBJ1-2	TGTGCCAGCAGTTTACGGGACAGGAGGGATGGCTACACCTTC	CASSLRDRRDGYTF
TRBD2	few	TRBV7-9	TRBJ2-1	TGTGCCAGCAGCGGAGAAGCGGGGGGGCAATTCCGCAATGAGCAGTTCTTC	CASSGEAGGQFRNEQFF
TRBD2	NA	TRBV20-1	TRBJ2-3	TGCAGTGCGGGCGCGCTAGCGGGGGCAACAGATACGCAGTATTTT	CSAGALAGATDTQYF
NA	NA	TRBV6-2/TRBV6-3	TRBJ1-1	TGTGCCAGCAGGCGGCTTACAGCTGAAGCTTTCTTT	CASRRLTAEAFF